Listed here are 6 T cell receptor beta chains from one sample, sequenced in a study of blood T cell repertoires in COVID-19. Only in-frame clones appear in the TCRdb table, and some are missing; sequencing was by immunoSEQ multiplex PCR. The sample has roughly 160,000 clones, 80% to 90% seen once. Input material: peripheral blood. These TCRs come from a man aged 40-50 years with acute or convalescent COVID-19.

The chain carries TRBV30 and TRBJ1-1, with no clear D. CDR3 size: 15 residues. CDR1 is GTSNPN, CDR2 SVGIG, per germline (reference sequence). Trimming removed 4 bases at V and 0 bases at J, with 15 bases between. The CDR3 sequence is CAWMGRRTMNTEAFF. Written as DNA, the CDR3 is TGTGCCTGGATGGGCCGGAGGACTATGAACACTGAAGCTTTCTTT.

This chain joins TRBV5-4 and TRBJ2-2; TRBD2 matches at 9 bases. This CDR3 is built from 16 residues. The V segment lost 4 bases and the J segment 4 bases; nucleotides outside the gene matches: 8. CDR1 and CDR2 from the germline V gene are SGHNT and YYREEE (reference sequence). The CDR3 DNA follows: TGTGCCAGCAGCCTTCTAAGCGGGGGGCTCACCGGGGAGCTGTTTTTT. Its translation is CASSLLSGGLTGELFF. Full variable domain (rest looked up from reference TRBV5-4 and TRBJ2-2): ETGVTQSPTHLIKTRGQQVTLRCSSQSGHNTVSWYQQALGQGPQFIFQYYREEENGRGNFPPRFSGLQFPNYSSELNVNALELDDSALYLCASSLLSGGLTGELFFGEGSRLTVL.

The chain is built from TRBV4-2 and TRBJ2-7; 9 bases agree with TRBD2. Germline V gene sequence: CDR1 LGHNA, CDR2 YNFKEQ. The V and J ends lost 4 bases and 4 bases, in that order; junction bases with no gene match: 8. The CDR3 extends over 15 amino acids. CDR3 in amino acids: CASSRASGATYEQYF. The CDR3 bases are TGTGCCAGCAGCCGGGCTAGCGGGGCCACATACGAGCAGTACTTC.

This clone was seen a handful of times. This chain links TRBV28 with TRBJ1-4; 8 nucleotides line up with TRBD1. The CDR3 runs 15 residues. The junction had 4 bases not matched to a gene; V was cut back by 5 bases and J by 2 bases. Per germline, CDR1 MDHEN and CDR2 SYDVKM. Here the CDR3 DNA reads TGTGCCAGCAGTCCCGCAGGGGGCACTAATGAAAAACTGTTTTTT. It codes for CASSPAGGTNEKLFF.

This clone was counted between two and nine times. This chain connects TRBV21-1 to TRBJ1-5; whether TRBD1, the table's D call, matches the DNA was not checked. TRBV21-1 represents a pseudogene. This CDR3 is built from 19 residues. This CDR3 is CASSKDLGVYHICSQPQHF. Written as DNA, the CDR3 is TGTGCCAGCAGCAAGGATCTAGGGGTTTACCATATCTGCAGTCAGCCCCAGCATTTT.

This clone was detected once. The chain recombines TRBV5-1 with TRBJ2-1; 14 bases map to TRBD2. V dropped 4 bases and J dropped 7; count of bases not matched to a gene: 7. Germline CDR1 is SGHRS and CDR2 is YFSETQ. The CDR3 runs 16 residues. The DNA for the CDR3 is TGCGCCAGCAGCGCAGGACTAGCGGGGGGAGGGAATGAGCAGTTCTTC. It translates to CASSAGLAGGGNEQFF.